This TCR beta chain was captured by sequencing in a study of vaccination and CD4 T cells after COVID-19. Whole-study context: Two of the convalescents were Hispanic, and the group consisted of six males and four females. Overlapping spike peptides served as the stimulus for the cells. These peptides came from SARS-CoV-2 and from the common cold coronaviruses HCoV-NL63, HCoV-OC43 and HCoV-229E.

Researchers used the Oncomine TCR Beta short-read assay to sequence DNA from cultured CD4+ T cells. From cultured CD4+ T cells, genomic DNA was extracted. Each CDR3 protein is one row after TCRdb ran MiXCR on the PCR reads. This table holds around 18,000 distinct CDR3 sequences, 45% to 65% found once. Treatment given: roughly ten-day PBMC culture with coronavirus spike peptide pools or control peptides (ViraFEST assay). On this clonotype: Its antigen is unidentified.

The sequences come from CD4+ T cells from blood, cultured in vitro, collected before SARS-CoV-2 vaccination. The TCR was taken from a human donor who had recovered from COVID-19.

CDR3 residues: CASSLGHRYEQYF. The CDR3 nucleotides are TGTGCCAGCAGCTTAGGACACCGATACGAGCAGTACTTC. The chain couples TRBV11-2 to TRBJ2-7, with no clear D. The CDR3 totals 13 residues. CDR1 and CDR2 (germline): SGHAT, FQNNGV. Trimming stripped 1 base from V and 4 bases from J, with 8 bases between.